These 29 T cell receptor beta chains share one sample of origin, sequenced in a study of T cells after posttransplantation cyclophosphamide. The table came from immunoSEQ multiplex PCR; TCRdb's copy has only in-frame clones and leaves some out. The sample presents around 35,000 clones, none singletons. The sample comprised PBMCs. The source of these receptors is a man aged 25 to 45 in good health and a related stem cell transplant donor.

This clone was seen repeatedly, ten times or more. In DNA form, the CDR3 reads TGTGCCAGCAGCGTAGGGGACACCTCTCGGGGTTCACCCCTCCACTTT. Encoded protein: CASSVGDTSRGSPLHF. The V gene is TRBV9, the J gene TRBJ1-6; weak D call: TRBD1 (6 bases). CDR1 and CDR2 from the germline V gene are SGDLS and YYNGEE. This CDR3 region has 16 residues. V lost 0 bases, J lost 9 bases, and 16 bases lay in between.

This clone was found many times. V gene TRBV19 combines with J gene TRBJ1-6, with D unresolved. V lost 1 base and J lost 7, with 11 bases in between. Germline V gene lookup returns CDR1 LNHDA and CDR2 SQIVND (reference sequence). The CDR3 sequence is 15 residues long. CDR3 protein: CASSIVQKLNSPLHF. Written as DNA, the CDR3 is TGTGCCAGTAGTATAGTACAGAAACTGAATTCACCCCTCCACTTT.

This clone occurred many times. The chain employs TRBV19 and TRBJ2-2; possibly TRBD1 or TRBD2 for D (5 bases each). CDR3 size: 14 residues. The V end lost 7 bases, the J end lost 5 bases, and 14 bases lay between the germline ends. From germline, CDR1 is LNHDA and CDR2 SQIVND (reference sequence). The chain's CDR3 is CASILTEGTGELFF. The CDR3, as DNA: TGTGCCAGTATCCTCACAGAGGGGACCGGGGAGCTGTTTTTT.

This clone was observed a few times. The chain employs TRBV5-6 and TRBJ2-6, with D uncertain. Germline CDR1 and CDR2: SGHDT and YYEEEE. Trimming took off 3 bases at V and 4 bases at J, with 5 bases between the two ends. This CDR3 spans 13 amino acids. CDR3 sequence reads: CASSSLGANVLTF. The CDR3, as DNA: TGTGCCAGCAGCTCTTTGGGGGCCAACGTCCTGACTTTC. Full variable domain (outside the CDR3, taken from reference TRBV5-6 and TRBJ2-6): DAGVTQSPTHLIKTRGQQVTLRCSPKSGHDTVSWYQQALGQGPQFIFQYYEEEERQRGNFPDRFSGHQFPNYSSELNVNALLLGDSALYLCASSSLGANVLTFGAGSRLTVL.

This clone was seen at least ten times. The chain couples TRBV6-2 or TRBV6-3 to TRBJ1-1; D may be TRBD1 (5 bases). V was shortened by 4 bases and J by 0 bases, with 24 bases between the two germline ends. CDR1 MNHEY and CDR2 SVGEGT come from the germline V gene. The CDR3 loop spans 19 amino acids. In DNA form, the CDR3 reads TGTGCCAGCAGTTCCAATACCTGGGAGACAGCAGAAATGAACACTGAAGCTTTCTTT. It is translated as CASSSNTWETAEMNTEAFF.

In its sample, this clone was seen many times. The CDR3 is CASSLGDRTPDTQYF. CDR3 DNA: TGCGCCAGCAGCTTGGGAGACAGGACCCCAGATACGCAGTATTTT. J is TRBJ2-3 and V is TRBV5-1, with D tentatively TRBD1 (6 bases). This CDR3 is built from 15 residues. Germline-derived CDR1 and CDR2 are SGHRS and YFSETQ. Trimming shortened V by 0 bases and J by 4 bases, and 12 bases separated the two germline ends.

The J gene is TRBJ2-2, the V gene TRBV4-2; 10 nucleotides agree with TRBD2. Per the germline V gene, CDR1 is LGHNA and CDR2 is YNFKEQ. V shed 4 bases, J shed 6 bases, and the junction held 5 bases outside the gene matches. The CDR3 totals 15 residues. As DNA, the CDR3 is TGTGCCAGCAGCCCCTATAGCGGGGGGTCCGGGGAGCTGTTTTTT. It is translated as CASSPYSGGSGELFF.

This clone has only a few counts. The chain links TRBV5-1 to TRBJ2-7; 8 bases line up with TRBD1. The germline CDR1 and CDR2 sequences are SGHRS and YFSETQ. The CDR3 runs 15 residues. V lost 0 bases and J lost 3; bases outside the gene matches: 5. The chain's CDR3 is CASSLGGTGYYEQYF. In nucleotides, the CDR3 is TGCGCCAGCAGCTTGGGGGGGACAGGTTACTACGAGCAGTACTTC.

This clone was seen repeatedly, ten times or more. The sample contains more than one DNA sequence encoding this CDR3. V usage is TRBV4-2 and J usage is TRBJ2-7, with TRBD2 identical over 11 bases. The CDR3 length is 15 residues. CDR1 is LGHNA and CDR2 is YNFKEQ in the germline V gene. V shed 1 base, J shed 2 bases, and the junction held 1 base outside the gene matches. The CDR3 protein is CASSQGLAGPYEQYF. As DNA, the CDR3 is TGTGCCAGCAGCCAAGGACTAGCGGGACCCTACGAGCAGTACTTC.

This clone was seen many times. This chain uses TRBV12-5 with TRBJ2-3; TRBD1 aligns across 8 bases. Germline CDR1 is LGHNT and CDR2 is FRNRAP. The length of the CDR3 is 15 residues. V trimming: 4 bases; J trimming: 1 base; junction bases outside the gene matches: 4. CDR3 region: CASGSGGFGTDTQYF. The DNA for the CDR3 is TGTGCTAGTGGTTCAGGGGGCTTTGGCACAGATACGCAGTATTTT.

This clone was found many times. The chain combines TRBV14 with TRBJ1-5, with D perhaps TRBD1 (5 bases). Trimming removed 1 base at V and 3 bases at J, with 10 bases between. CDR1 is SGHDN and CDR2 is FVKESK in the germline V gene. The CDR3 is made up of 15 amino acids. CDR3 protein: CASSQGYRPNQPQHF. The CDR3 bases are TGTGCCAGCAGCCAAGGGTACAGGCCCAATCAGCCCCAGCATTTT.

This clone was seen many times. V is TRBV9 and J is TRBJ2-6; 9 nucleotides agree with TRBD1. Trimming removed 4 bases from V and 0 bases from J; junction bases left unmatched: 11. CDR1 SGDLS and CDR2 YYNGEE come from the germline V gene. The CDR3 extends over 19 amino acids. CDR3 in amino acids: CASSPRGRTGASGANVLTF. The CDR3 nucleotides are TGTGCCAGCAGCCCCAGGGGTAGGACAGGGGCCTCTGGGGCCAACGTCCTGACTTTC.

This clone was recorded at least ten times. The chain couples TRBV12-3 or TRBV12-4 to TRBJ2-1; no firm D call. The CDR3 runs 14 residues. Trimming removed 3 bases from V and 1 base from J, with 7 bases in between. DNA of the CDR3: TGTGCCAGCAGTTTGCGCTTTTCCTACAATGAGCAGTTCTTC. Its translation: CASSLRFSYNEQFF.

This clone appeared many times. This sequence joins TRBV7-2 and TRBJ2-7; 9 positions agree with TRBD1. The CDR3 totals 17 residues. V lost 5 bases to trimming and J lost 1 base; unmatched junction nucleotides: 12. Germline V gives CDR1 SGHTA, CDR2 FQGNSA. The CDR3 DNA sequence: TGTGCCAGCAGCCTACTAGGAGGACAGGGGATATCCTACGAGCAGTACTTC. This sequence encodes CASSLLGGQGISYEQYF. The full variable domain, rest sourced from reference TRBV7-2 and TRBJ2-7, is GAGVSQSPSNKVTEKGKDVELRCDPISGHTALYWYRQSLGQGLEFLIYFQGNSAPDKSGLPSDRFSAERTGGSVSTLTIQRTQQEDSAVYLCASSLLGGQGISYEQYFGPGTRLTVT.

This clone was observed many times. J is TRBJ1-3 and V is TRBV19; no clear D gene. Germline V gene data show CDR1 as LNHDA and CDR2 as SQIVND (reference sequence). V lost 8 bases and J 0 bases, leaving 11 bases between the germline ends. The CDR3 spans 14 residues. CDR3 region: CASSHQSSGNTIYF. The CDR3 DNA reads TGTGCCAGTTCTCATCAGAGCTCTGGAAACACCATATATTTT.

The gene calls are TRBV6-1 and TRBJ1-5; TRBD1 matches 7 bases. J was trimmed by 3 bases and V by 6 bases; bases with no gene match: 5. Germline loops: CDR1 MNHNS, CDR2 SASEGT. CDR3 size: 14 residues. Here the CDR3 reads CASSTGALNQPQHF. The CDR3 DNA reads as TGTGCCAGCAGCACAGGGGCGCTCAATCAGCCCCAGCATTTT.

This clone was observed many times. The chain employs TRBV7-2 and TRBJ2-3; a possible D gene is TRBD1 (5 bases). Germline V gene data show CDR1 as SGHTA and CDR2 as FQGNSA. CDR3 size: 16 residues. Trimming shortened V by 2 bases and J by 0 bases, and 12 bases separated the two germline ends. DNA for the CDR3: TGTGCCAGCAGCTTATGGGGCGGATCTAGCACAGATACGCAGTATTTT. Its protein product is CASSLWGGSSTDTQYF.

Only a few counts were recorded for this clone. The chain employs TRBV7-6 and TRBJ2-3; weak D call: TRBD2 (6 bases). The ends were cut back, 5 bases at V and 1 base at J, with 13 bases in the middle. The CDR3 has 15 amino acids. The V gene's germline CDR1 is SGHVS and CDR2 FNYEAQ. CDR3 sequence (DNA): TGTGCCAGCAGCGTAACTAGCCGCGGCACAGATACGCAGTATTTT. Translating gives CASSVTSRGTDTQYF.

This clone showed up many times. This chain links TRBV5-1 with TRBJ2-1, with 15 bases matching TRBD2. V shed 4 bases and J 14 bases; nucleotides not matched to a gene: 7. The CDR3 is made up of 14 amino acids. Germline V CDR1 and CDR2: SGHRS, YFSETQ. This chain's CDR3 is CASSLGLAGGREFF. Here the CDR3 DNA reads TGCGCCAGCAGCCTAGGACTAGCGGGGGGGCGTGAGTTCTTC. The full variable domain, completed using reference TRBV5-1 and TRBJ2-1, is KAGVTQTPRYLIKTRGQQVTLSCSPISGHRSVSWYQQTPGQGLQFLFEYFSETQRNKGNFPGRFSGRQFSNSRSEMNVSTLELGDSALYLCASSLGLAGGREFFGPGTRLTVL.

The sample holds many counts of this clone. The DNA of the CDR3 is TGTGCCAGCAGTTACTCGACAGGGGGTGGAAACACCATATATTTT. It specifies CASSYSTGGGNTIYF. This chain links TRBV6-6 with TRBJ1-3, with 9 bases that match TRBD1. The junction had 0 bases not matched to a gene; V was cut back by 0 bases and J by 3 bases. This CDR3 spans 15 amino acids. CDR1 MNHNY and CDR2 SVGAGI come from the germline V gene (reference sequence).

In its sample, this clone was seen many times. V usage is TRBV5-5 and J usage is TRBJ2-7, with D unresolved. The length of the CDR3 is 14 residues. Germline V CDR1 and CDR2: SGHKS, YYEKEE (reference sequence). V was cut by 4 bases and J by 2 bases, with 13 bases left in between. The CDR3, as DNA: TGTGCCAGCAGCCCCGATCCTACCGCCTACGAGCAGTACTTC. Encoded protein: CASSPDPTAYEQYF.

This clone was observed at least ten times. The J gene is TRBJ2-2, the V gene TRBV4-2, with D possibly being TRBD2 (6 bases). The germline gives CDR1 LGHNA, CDR2 YNFKEQ. This CDR3 comprises 15 residues. V lost 0 bases, J lost 6 bases, and 11 bases lay in between. CDR3 in amino acids: CASSQDNGGAGELFF. The CDR3, as DNA: TGTGCCAGCAGCCAAGATAATGGCGGGGCCGGGGAGCTGTTTTTT.

This clone was detected many times. The gene calls are TRBV24-1 and TRBJ2-1; D is possibly TRBD1 (6 bases). V dropped 5 bases and J dropped 0 bases, with 16 bases sitting between them. The CDR3 length is 17 residues. CDR1 is KGHDR and CDR2 is SFDVKD in the germline V gene. The CDR3 reads CATSAKYRDFSYNEQFF. In DNA, the CDR3 is TGTGCCACCAGTGCCAAGTACAGGGATTTCTCCTACAATGAGCAGTTCTTC.

This clone was seen many times. V gene TRBV7-3 combines with J gene TRBJ2-1, with 9 bases matching TRBD2. The CDR3 is 15 residues long. From germline, CDR1 is SGHTA and CDR2 FQGTGA. Trimming cost V 5 bases and J 10 bases; bases outside gene matches: 12. DNA of the CDR3: TGTGCCAGCAGCCCCGGAGGCGGGGGGGCATGGGAGCAGTTCTTC. Translation: CASSPGGGGAWEQFF.

This clone was counted at least ten times. The chain recombines TRBV19 with TRBJ1-6; perhaps TRBD1 as D (6 bases). This CDR3 spans 15 amino acids. Germline CDR1 is LNHDA and CDR2 is SQIVND (reference sequence). Trimming pared 0 bases from V and 10 bases from J, leaving 13 bases between. The CDR3 sequence is CASSIEDSMRSPLHF. CDR3 DNA sequence: TGTGCCAGTAGTATAGAGGACAGTATGAGATCACCCCTCCACTTT.

The CDR3 DNA is TGTGCCAGCATGTATAGGGGGTCGAGCACAGATACGCAGTATTTT. Protein product: CASMYRGSSTDTQYF. The chain combines TRBV6-5 with TRBJ2-3; possibly TRBD1 for D (6 bases). The CDR3 runs to 15 residues. The V end lost 7 bases, the J end lost 0 bases, and 14 bases lay between the germline ends. CDR1 and CDR2 (germline): MNHEY, SVGAGI.

This clone has a count of ten or more. V and J are TRBV12-3 or TRBV12-4 and TRBJ2-1; the D gene is possibly TRBD2 (6 bases). With 6 bases removed from V and 6 bases from J, the gap between germline ends came to 18 bases. The CDR3 sequence is 15 residues long. The CDR3 nucleotides are TGTGCCAGCAGCCTGGTGACTAGGTGGATCAATGAGCAGTTCTTC. As protein: CASSLVTRWINEQFF.

At least ten counts were recorded for this clone. Other DNA variants within this sample encode the same CDR3. The chain links TRBV9 to TRBJ2-3; 9 nucleotides align to TRBD2. This CDR3 is 15 amino acids long. V lost 0 bases, J lost 1 base, and 0 bases stayed unmatched. Germline CDR1 is SGDLS and CDR2 is YYNGEE. CDR3 DNA sequence: TGTGCCAGCAGCGTAGGACTAGCGGGCACAGATACGCAGTATTTT. It codes for CASSVGLAGTDTQYF.

This clone was recorded at least ten times. J is TRBJ1-5 and V is TRBV19; possibly TRBD1 for D (5 bases). The CDR3 runs to 15 residues. V was pared by 7 bases and J by 2 bases, with 15 bases between. Germline assignment: CDR1 LNHDA and CDR2 SQIVND (reference sequence). As DNA, the CDR3 is TGTGCCAGTACCCCCTCGGCGGGGGGCAATCAGCCCCAGCATTTT. Protein sequence: CASTPSAGGNQPQHF.